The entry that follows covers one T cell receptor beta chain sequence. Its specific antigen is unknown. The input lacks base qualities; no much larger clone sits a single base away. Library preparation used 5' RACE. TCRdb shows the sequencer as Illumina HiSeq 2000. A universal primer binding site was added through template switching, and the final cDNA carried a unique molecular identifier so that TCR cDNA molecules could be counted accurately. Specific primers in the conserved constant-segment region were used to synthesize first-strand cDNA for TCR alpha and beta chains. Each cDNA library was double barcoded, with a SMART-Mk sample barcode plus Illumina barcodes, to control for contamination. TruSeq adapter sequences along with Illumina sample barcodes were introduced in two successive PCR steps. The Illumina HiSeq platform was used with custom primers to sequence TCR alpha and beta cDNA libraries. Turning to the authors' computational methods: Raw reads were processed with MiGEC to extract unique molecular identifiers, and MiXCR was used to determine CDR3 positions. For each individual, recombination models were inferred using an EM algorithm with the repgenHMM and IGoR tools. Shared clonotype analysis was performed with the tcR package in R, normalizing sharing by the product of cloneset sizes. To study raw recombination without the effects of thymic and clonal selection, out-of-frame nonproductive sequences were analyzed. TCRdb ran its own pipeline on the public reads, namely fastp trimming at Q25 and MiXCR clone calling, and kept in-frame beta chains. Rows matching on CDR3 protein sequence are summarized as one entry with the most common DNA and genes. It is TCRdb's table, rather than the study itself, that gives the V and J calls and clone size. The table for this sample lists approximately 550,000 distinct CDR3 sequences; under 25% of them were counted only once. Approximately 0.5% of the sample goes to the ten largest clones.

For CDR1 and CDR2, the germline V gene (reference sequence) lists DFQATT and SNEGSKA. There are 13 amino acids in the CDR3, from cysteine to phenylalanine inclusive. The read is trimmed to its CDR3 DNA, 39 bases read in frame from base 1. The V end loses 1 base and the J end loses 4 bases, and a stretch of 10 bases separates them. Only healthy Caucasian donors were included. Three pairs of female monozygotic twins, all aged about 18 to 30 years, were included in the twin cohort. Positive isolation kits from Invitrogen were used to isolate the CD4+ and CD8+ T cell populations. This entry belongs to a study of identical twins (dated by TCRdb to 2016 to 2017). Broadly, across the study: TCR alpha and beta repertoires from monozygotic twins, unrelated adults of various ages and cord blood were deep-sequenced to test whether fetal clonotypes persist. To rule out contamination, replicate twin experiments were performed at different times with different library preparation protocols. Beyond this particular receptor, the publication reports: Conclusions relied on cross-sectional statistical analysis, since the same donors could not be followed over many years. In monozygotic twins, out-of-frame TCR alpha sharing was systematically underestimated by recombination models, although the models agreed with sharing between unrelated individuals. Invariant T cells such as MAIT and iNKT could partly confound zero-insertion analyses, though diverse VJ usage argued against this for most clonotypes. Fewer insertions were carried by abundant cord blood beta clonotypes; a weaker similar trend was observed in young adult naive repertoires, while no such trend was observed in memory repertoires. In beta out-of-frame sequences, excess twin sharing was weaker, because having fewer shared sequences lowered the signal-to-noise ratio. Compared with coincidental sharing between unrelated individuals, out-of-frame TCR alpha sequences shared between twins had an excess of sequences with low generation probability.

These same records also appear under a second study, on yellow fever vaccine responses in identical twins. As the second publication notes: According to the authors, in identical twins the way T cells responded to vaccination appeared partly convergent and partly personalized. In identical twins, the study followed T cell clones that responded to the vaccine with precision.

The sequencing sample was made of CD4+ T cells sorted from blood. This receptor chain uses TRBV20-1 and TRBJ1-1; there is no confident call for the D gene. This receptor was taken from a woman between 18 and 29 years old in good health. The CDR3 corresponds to CSARGRWVTEAFF. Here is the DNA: TGCAGTGCTAGAGGGCGATGGGTCACTGAAGCTTTCTTT.